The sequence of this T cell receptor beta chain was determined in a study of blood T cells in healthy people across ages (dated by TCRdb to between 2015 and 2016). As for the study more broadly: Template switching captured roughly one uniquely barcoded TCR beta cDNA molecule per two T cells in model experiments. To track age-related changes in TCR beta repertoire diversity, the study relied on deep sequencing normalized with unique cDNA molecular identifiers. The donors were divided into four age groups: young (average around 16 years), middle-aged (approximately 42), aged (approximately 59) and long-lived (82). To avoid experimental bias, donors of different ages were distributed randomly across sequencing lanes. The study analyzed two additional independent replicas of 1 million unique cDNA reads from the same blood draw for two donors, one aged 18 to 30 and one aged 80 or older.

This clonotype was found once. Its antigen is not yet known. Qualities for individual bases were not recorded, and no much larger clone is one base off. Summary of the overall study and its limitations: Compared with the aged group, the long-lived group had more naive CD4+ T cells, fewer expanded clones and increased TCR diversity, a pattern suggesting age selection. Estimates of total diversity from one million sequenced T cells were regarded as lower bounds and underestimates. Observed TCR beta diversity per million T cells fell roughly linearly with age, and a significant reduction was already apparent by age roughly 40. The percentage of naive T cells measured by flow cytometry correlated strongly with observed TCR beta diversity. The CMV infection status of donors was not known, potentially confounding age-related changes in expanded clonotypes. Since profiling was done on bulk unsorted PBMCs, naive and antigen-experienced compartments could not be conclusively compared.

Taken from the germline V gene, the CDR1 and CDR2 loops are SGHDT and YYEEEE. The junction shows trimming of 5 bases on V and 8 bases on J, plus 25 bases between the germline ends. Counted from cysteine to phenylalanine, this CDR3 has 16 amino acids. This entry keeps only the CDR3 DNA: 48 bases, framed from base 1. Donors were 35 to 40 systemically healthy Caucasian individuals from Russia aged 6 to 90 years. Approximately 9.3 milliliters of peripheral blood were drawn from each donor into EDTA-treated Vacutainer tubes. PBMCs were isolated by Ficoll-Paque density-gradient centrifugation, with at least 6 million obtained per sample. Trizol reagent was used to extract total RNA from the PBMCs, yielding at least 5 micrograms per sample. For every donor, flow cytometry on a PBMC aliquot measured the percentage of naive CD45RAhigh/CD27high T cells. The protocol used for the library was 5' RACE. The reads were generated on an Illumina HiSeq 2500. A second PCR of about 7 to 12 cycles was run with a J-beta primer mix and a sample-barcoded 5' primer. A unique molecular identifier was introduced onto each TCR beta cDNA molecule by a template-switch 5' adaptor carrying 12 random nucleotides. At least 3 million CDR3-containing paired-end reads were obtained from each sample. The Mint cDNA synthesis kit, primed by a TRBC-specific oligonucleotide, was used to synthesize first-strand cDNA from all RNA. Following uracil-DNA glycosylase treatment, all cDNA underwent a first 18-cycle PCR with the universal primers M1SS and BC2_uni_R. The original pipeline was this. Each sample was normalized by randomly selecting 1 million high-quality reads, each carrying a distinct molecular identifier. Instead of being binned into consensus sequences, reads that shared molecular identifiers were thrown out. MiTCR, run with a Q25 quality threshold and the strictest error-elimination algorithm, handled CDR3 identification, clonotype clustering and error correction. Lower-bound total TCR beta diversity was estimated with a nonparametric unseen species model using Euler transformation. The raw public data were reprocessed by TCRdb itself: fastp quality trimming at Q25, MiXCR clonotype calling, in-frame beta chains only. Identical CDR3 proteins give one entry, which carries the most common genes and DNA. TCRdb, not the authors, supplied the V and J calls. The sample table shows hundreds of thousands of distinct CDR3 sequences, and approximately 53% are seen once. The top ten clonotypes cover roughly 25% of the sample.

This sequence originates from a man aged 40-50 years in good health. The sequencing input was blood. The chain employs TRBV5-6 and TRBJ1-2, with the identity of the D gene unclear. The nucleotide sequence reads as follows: TGTGCCAGCAGAATTGGCATCGGACGGGTCAGAAGCGGCTACACCTTC. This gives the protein CASRIGIGRVRSGYTF.